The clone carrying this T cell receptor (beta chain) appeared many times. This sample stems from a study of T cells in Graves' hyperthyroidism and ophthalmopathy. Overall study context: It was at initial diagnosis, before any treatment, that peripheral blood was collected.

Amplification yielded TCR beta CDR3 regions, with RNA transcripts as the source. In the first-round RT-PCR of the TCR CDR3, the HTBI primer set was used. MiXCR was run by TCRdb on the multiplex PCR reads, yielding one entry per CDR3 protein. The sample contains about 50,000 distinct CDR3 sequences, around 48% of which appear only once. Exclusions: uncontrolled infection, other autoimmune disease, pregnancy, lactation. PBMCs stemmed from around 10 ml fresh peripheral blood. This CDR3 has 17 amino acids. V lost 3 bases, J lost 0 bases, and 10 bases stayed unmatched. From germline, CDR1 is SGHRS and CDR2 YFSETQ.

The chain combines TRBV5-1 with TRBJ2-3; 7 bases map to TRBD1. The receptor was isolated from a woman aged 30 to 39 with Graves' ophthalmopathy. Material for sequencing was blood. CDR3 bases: TGCGCCAGCAGCTCCACTTCGGGACAGACTAGCACAGATACGCAGTATTTT. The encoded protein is CASSSTSGQTSTDTQYF.